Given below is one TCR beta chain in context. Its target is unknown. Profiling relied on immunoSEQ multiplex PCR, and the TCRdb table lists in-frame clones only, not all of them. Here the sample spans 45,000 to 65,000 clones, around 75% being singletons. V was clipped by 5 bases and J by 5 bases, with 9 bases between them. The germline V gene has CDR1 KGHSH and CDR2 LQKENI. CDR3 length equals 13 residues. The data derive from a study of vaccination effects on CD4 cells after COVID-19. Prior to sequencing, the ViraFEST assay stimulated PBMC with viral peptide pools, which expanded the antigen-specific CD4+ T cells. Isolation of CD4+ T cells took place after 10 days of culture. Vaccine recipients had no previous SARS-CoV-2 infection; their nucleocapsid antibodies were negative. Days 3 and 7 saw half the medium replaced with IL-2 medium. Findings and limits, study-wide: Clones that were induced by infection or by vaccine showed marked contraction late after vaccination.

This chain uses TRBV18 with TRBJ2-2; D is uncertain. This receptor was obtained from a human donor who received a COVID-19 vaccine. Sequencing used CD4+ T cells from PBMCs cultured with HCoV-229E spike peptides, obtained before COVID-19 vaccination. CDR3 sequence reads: CASSGSRTGELFF. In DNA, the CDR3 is TGTGCCAGCTCAGGGTCACGGACCGGGGAGCTGTTTTTT.